This T cell receptor beta chain was sequenced for a study of blood T cells in healthy people across ages. A remark on this clonotype: Antigen specificity is unknown.

Together with a sample-barcoded 5' primer, a J-beta primer mix was included in a second PCR lasting about 6 to 11 cycles. Sequencing yielded, for each sample, at least 3 million paired-end reads carrying CDR3. One entry per CDR3 protein results from TCRdb running MiXCR on the 5' RACE reads. The sample gives over 600,000 distinct CDR3 sequences, approximately 60% of which show up once; about 26% is in the top ten. Study findings and constraints: A roughly linear age-dependent decrease characterized TCR beta diversity per million T cells. Higher diversity and more naive CD4+ cells were features of long-lived donors, compared to aged donors.

The V end lost 2 bases, the J end lost 6 bases, and 8 bases lay between the germline ends. CDR1 MDHEN and CDR2 SYDVKM come from the germline V gene. The CDR3 is 13 amino acids. The clonotype comes from a man aged 40-49 years in good health. J is TRBJ2-1 and V is TRBV28; D not resolved. The material sequenced was blood. The CDR3 coding sequence is TGTGCCAGCAGTTTAGAAGGTTTCAATGAGCAGTTCTTC. Translating gives CASSLEGFNEQFF. Based on the CDR3 plus reference TRBV28 and TRBJ2-1, the full variable domain is DVKVTQSSRYLVKRTGEKVFLECVQDMDHENMFWYRQDPGLGLRLIYFSYDVKMKEKGDIPEGYSVSREKKERFSLILESASTNQTSMYLCASSLEGFNEQFFGPGTRLTVL.